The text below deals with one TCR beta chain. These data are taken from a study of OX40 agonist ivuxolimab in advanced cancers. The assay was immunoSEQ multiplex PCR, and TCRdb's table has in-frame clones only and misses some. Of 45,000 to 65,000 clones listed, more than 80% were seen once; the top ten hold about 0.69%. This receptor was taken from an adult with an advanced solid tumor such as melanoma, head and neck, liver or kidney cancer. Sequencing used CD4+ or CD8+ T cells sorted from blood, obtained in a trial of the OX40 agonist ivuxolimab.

The CDR3 region has the DNA TGTGCCAGCAGACAGGGGCCGAACACCATATATTTT. Its translation is CASRQGPNTIYF. The chain carries TRBV6-5 and TRBJ1-3, with 7 nucleotides matching TRBD1. Germline values: CDR1 MNHEY, CDR2 SVGAGI. CDR3 length: 12 amino acids. J lost 7 bases, V lost 6 bases, and 3 bases had no gene match.